One and the same sample provided the 22 T cell receptor beta chains below, sequenced in a study of shared clonotypes between healthy human individuals. Assay: immunoSEQ multiplex PCR; the TCRdb copy retains only in-frame clones and omits some. The sample has 2 million to 3 million clones, 80% to 95% seen once. The sample taken for sequencing was naive CD4+ T cells from PBMCs. As to subset: CD45RA+ positively selected. All receptors derive from a man between 18 and 29 years old in good health. Some clones in this sample may be carry-over from other donors' samples.

The chain combines TRBV7-3 with TRBJ2-3; no definite D call. CDR3 length equals 13 residues. V lost 5 bases and J lost 1, with 7 bases in between. From germline, CDR1 is SGHTA and CDR2 FQGTGA. CDR3 DNA: TGTGCCAGCAGCCAGACCCGCACAGATACGCAGTATTTT. Its protein is CASSQTRTDTQYF.

The chain employs TRBV5-1 and TRBJ2-5; TRBD2 matches 11 bases. The ends lost 5 bases at V and 4 bases at J; junction bases unmatched: 10. The length of the CDR3 is 16 residues. Germline-derived CDR1 and CDR2 are SGHRS and YFSETQ. In DNA, the CDR3 is TGCGCCAGCAGGAAGGGACTAGCGGAGGGCGGAGAGACCCAGTACTTC. The encoded protein is CASRKGLAEGGETQYF.

CDR3 sequence: CASSVGDAGAQYF. The CDR3 bases are TGTGCCAGCAGCGTAGGCGACGCGGGCGCCCAGTACTTC. This rearrangement joins TRBV9 to TRBJ2-5, with D possibly being TRBD2 (5 bases). V gave up 0 bases and J gave up 9 bases, with 12 bases separating them. Germline-derived CDR1 and CDR2 are SGDLS and YYNGEE. CDR3 length: 13 amino acids.

J is TRBJ2-6 and V is TRBV19; no definite D call. CDR1 is LNHDA, CDR2 SQIVND, per germline (reference sequence). The CDR3 sequence is 13 residues long. Between the trimmed V and J ends, which lost 4 bases and 2 bases, there was a span of 3 bases. DNA for the CDR3: TGTGCCAGTAGTAGTACTGGGGCCAACGTCCTGACTTTC. Translating it yields CASSSTGANVLTF. Based on the CDR3 plus reference TRBV19 and TRBJ2-6, the full variable domain is DGGITQSPKYLFRKEGQNVTLSCEQNLNHDAMYWYRQDPGQGLRLIYYSQIVNDFQKGDIAEGYSVSREKKESFPLTVTSAQKNPTAFYLCASSSTGANVLTFGAGSRLTVL.

The J gene is TRBJ2-1, the V gene TRBV4-1; 9 nucleotides agree with TRBD2. The J segment lost 11 bases and the V segment lost 3 bases, leaving 14 bases of the junction unmatched. The CDR3 loop spans 16 amino acids. Germline values: CDR1 MGHRA, CDR2 YSYEKL. CDR3 sequence: CASSHPRGGPSDQQFF. The CDR3 DNA sequence: TGCGCCAGCAGCCATCCGCGGGGGGGGCCCAGCGACCAGCAGTTCTTC.

The chain's CDR3 is CASSPDTGGYTF. In DNA form, the CDR3 reads TGTGCCAGCTCTCCTGACACCGGCGGCTACACCTTC. The J gene is TRBJ1-2, the V gene TRBV18; no firm D call. CDR1 and CDR2 (germline): KGHSH, LQKENI. The V gene lost 6 bases and the J gene lost 8 bases, with 13 bases spanning the gap. This CDR3 has 12 amino acids.

This chain links TRBV7-2 with TRBJ2-2; D gene ambiguous. Trimming removed 5 bases at V and 5 bases at J, with 21 bases between. CDR1 is SGHTA and CDR2 is FQGNSA in the germline V gene. This CDR3 region has 17 residues. DNA of the CDR3: TGTGCCAGCAGCATCCATGGTCCGACGGTTGTGACCGGGGAGCTGTTTTTT. Residues: CASSIHGPTVVTGELFF.

This sequence joins TRBV18 and TRBJ1-2; unclear D gene. Trimming removed 5 bases at V and 3 bases at J, with 13 bases between. This CDR3 contains 14 residues. CDR1 and CDR2 from the germline V gene are KGHSH and LQKENI. CDR3 region: CASSSTTLDYGYTF. The CDR3, as DNA: TGTGCCAGCTCATCTACCACCCTTGACTATGGCTACACCTTC.

V usage is TRBV10-1 and J usage is TRBJ2-1, with D unclear. CDR1 is WNHNN and CDR2 is SYGVQD in the germline V gene (reference sequence). This CDR3 has 13 residues. V was shortened by 4 bases and J by 5 bases, with 9 bases between the two germline ends. CDR3 sequence: CASSAHFNNEQFF. CDR3 bases: TGCGCCAGCAGTGCGCACTTCAACAATGAGCAGTTCTTC.

This chain joins TRBV27 and TRBJ1-1; D is perhaps TRBD1 (6 bases). Germline loops: CDR1 MNHEY, CDR2 SMNVEV (reference sequence). Trimming stripped 5 bases from V and 7 bases from J, with 14 bases between. This CDR3 has 13 amino acids. This CDR3 reads CASSLTYRDEAFF. CDR3 DNA sequence: TGTGCCAGCAGTCTCACGTACAGGGATGAAGCTTTCTTT.

This rearrangement joins TRBV2 to TRBJ1-5, with a tentative D call TRBD1 (6 bases). Germline CDR1 reads SNHLY; CDR2 reads FYNNEI. The V gene lost 3 bases and the J gene lost 7 bases, with 13 bases spanning the gap. The CDR3 extends over 14 amino acids. The CDR3 is CASSERGRGQPQHF. The CDR3 DNA reads TGTGCCAGCAGTGAGCGGGGGAGGGGGCAGCCCCAGCATTTT.

The chain uses TRBV28 and TRBJ1-4, with TRBD1 matching 7 bases. The CDR3 sequence is 15 residues long. The germline V gene has CDR1 MDHEN and CDR2 SYDVKM. V was pared by 5 bases and J by 7 bases, with 10 bases of the junction left unmatched. CDR3 nucleotides: TGTGCCAGCAGTCCGACCAGACAGGGAAGTGAAAAACTGTTTTTT. Residues: CASSPTRQGSEKLFF. The full variable domain, with the rest looked up from reference TRBV28 and TRBJ1-4, is DVKVTQSSRYLVKRTGEKVFLECVQDMDHENMFWYRQDPGLGLRLIYFSYDVKMKEKGDIPEGYSVSREKKERFSLILESASTNQTSMYLCASSPTRQGSEKLFFGSGTQLSVL.

J is TRBJ2-5 and V is TRBV7-2; weak D call: TRBD2 (5 bases). Looked up from germline, CDR1 is SGHTA and CDR2 is FQGNSA. V lost 5 bases and J lost 7, with 11 bases in between. This CDR3 region has 12 residues. The CDR3 DNA sequence: TGTGCCAGCAGCCCCACCGAGGGGACCCAGTACTTC. It encodes CASSPTEGTQYF.

This clone was detected a few times. V is TRBV5-1 and J is TRBJ1-4; D is uncertain. The germline V gene encodes CDR1 SGHRS and CDR2 YFSETQ. This CDR3 is built from 13 residues. With 0 bases removed from V and 7 bases from J, the gap between germline ends came to 7 bases. CDR3 DNA sequence: TGCGCCAGCAGCTTGGTCTCGGCTGAAAAACTGTTTTTT. It codes for CASSLVSAEKLFF.

V is TRBV29-1 and J is TRBJ1-2; TRBD1 aligns across 9 bases. V lost 5 bases to trimming and J lost 6 bases; unmatched junction nucleotides: 4. The CDR3 runs to 12 residues. Germline CDR1 and CDR2: SQVTM and ANQGSEA. CDR3 DNA: TGCAGCGTTACGGACAGGGGCGATGGCTACACCTTC. Protein sequence: CSVTDRGDGYTF. The variable domain in full, with the rest retrieved from reference TRBV29-1 and TRBJ1-2, is SAVISQKPSRDICQRGTSLTIQCQVDSQVTMMFWYRQQPGQSLTLIATANQGSEATYESGFVIDKFPISRPNLTFSTLTVSNMSPEDSSIYLCSVTDRGDGYTFGSGTRLTVV.

This rearrangement joins TRBV18 to TRBJ2-7, with D perhaps given as TRBD1 or TRBD2 (5 bases each). Trimming pared 5 bases from V and 0 bases from J, leaving 20 bases between. This CDR3 has 17 amino acids. Germline V gene lookup returns CDR1 KGHSH and CDR2 LQKENI. As DNA, the CDR3 is TGTGCCAGCTCATCCACCATTCCAGGGACGCCCTCCTACGAGCAGTACTTC. The encoded protein is CASSSTIPGTPSYEQYF.

V and J are TRBV2 and TRBJ1-1; D is undetermined. Germline V gene data show CDR1 as SNHLY and CDR2 as FYNNEI. V gave up 8 bases and J gave up 1 base, with 17 bases separating them. There are 15 residues in the CDR3. For the CDR3, the DNA is TGTGCCAGCTCTCTTGCGGACGGTTGGAACACTGAAGCTTTCTTT. Amino acids: CASSLADGWNTEAFF.

As DNA, the CDR3 is TGTGCCAGCACCGGGACTCTCAGGGGGGAGCAGTACTTC. Translation gives CASTGTLRGEQYF. The chain has TRBV2 and TRBJ2-7, with D possibly TRBD1 on 7 matching bases. Germline loops: CDR1 SNHLY, CDR2 FYNNEI. The CDR3 is 13 residues long. V lost 7 bases, J lost 7 bases, and 17 bases lay in between.

This chain links TRBV5-1 with TRBJ1-3; TRBD1 agrees at 8 bases. Trimming removed 2 bases from V and 0 bases from J; junction bases left unmatched: 7. This CDR3 has 17 residues. Germline-derived CDR1 and CDR2 are SGHRS and YFSETQ. In nucleotides, the CDR3 is TGCGCCAGCAGCTTACGGACAGGGTGGGACTCTGGAAACACCATATATTTT. Its protein is CASSLRTGWDSGNTIYF. The full variable domain, completed using reference TRBV5-1 and TRBJ1-3, is KAGVTQTPRYLIKTRGQQVTLSCSPISGHRSVSWYQQTPGQGLQFLFEYFSETQRNKGNFPGRFSGRQFSNSRSEMNVSTLELGDSALYLCASSLRTGWDSGNTIYFGEGSWLTVV.

The J gene is TRBJ2-5, the V gene TRBV9; D is unresolved. Trimming left V 4 bases short and J 5 bases short, with 9 bases between. This CDR3 comprises 12 residues. Germline V gives CDR1 SGDLS, CDR2 YYNGEE. In DNA form, the CDR3 reads TGTGCCAGCAGCCCTGGTTTGGAGACCCAGTACTTC. Translation: CASSPGLETQYF.

The genes are TRBV18 and TRBJ2-5; D is ambiguous. The DNA end favors TRBJ2-7, so the J call may be wrong. The germline CDR1 and CDR2 sequences are KGHSH and LQKENI. The CDR3 loop spans 13 amino acids. The CDR3 DNA reads TGTGCCAGCTCACCAGGGTTTAACTACGAGCAGTACTTC. Residues: CASSPGFNYEQYF.

J is TRBJ2-5 and V is TRBV19; TRBD1 aligns across 9 bases. CDR3 length: 15 residues. The J segment lost 5 bases and the V segment lost 7 bases, leaving 11 bases of the junction unmatched. Germline loops: CDR1 LNHDA, CDR2 SQIVND (reference sequence). The CDR3 DNA sequence: TGTGCCAGTACCCCAAGGGACAGGGCCGGGGAGACCCAGTACTTC. Translating it yields CASTPRDRAGETQYF.